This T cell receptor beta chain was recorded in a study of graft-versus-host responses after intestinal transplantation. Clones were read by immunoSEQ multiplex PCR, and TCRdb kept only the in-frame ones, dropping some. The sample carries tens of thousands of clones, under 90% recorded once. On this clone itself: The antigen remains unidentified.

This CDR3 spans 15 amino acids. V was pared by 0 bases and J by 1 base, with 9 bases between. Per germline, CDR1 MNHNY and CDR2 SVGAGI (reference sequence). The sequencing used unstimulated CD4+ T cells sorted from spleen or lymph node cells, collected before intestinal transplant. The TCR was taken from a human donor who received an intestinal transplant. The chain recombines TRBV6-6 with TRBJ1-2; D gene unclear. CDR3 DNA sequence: TGTGCCAGCAGTTACTCGGGCAGTGGTAACTATGGCTACACCTTC. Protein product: CASSYSGSGNYGYTF.